What follows are 16 T cell receptor beta chains derived from one specimen sequenced in a study of shared clonotypes between healthy human individuals. This table comes from immunoSEQ multiplex PCR, and its TCRdb copy is limited to in-frame clones, with some not included. The sample lists approximately 600,000 clones; roughly 95% were seen once. As defined, naive CD8 cells were CD45RO-negative and positively selected for CCR7, with terminally differentiated effector memory CD45RA+ cells excluded. Sequencing was carried out using naive CD8+ T cells sorted from blood. The source is a woman in her thirties in good health.

V is TRBV27 and J is TRBJ2-6; 7 positions match TRBD2. The V gene's germline CDR1 is MNHEY and CDR2 SMNVEV (reference sequence). V lost 4 bases and J lost 4; bases outside the gene matches: 7. This CDR3 region has 16 residues. For the CDR3, the DNA is TGTGCCAGCAGTTCTTGGGGAGGGGAAGGGGCCAACGTCCTGACTTTC. The encoded protein is CASSSWGGEGANVLTF. The variable domain in full, with the rest retrieved from reference TRBV27 and TRBJ2-6, is EAQVTQNPRYLITVTGKKLTVTCSQNMNHEYMSWYRQDPGLGLRQIYYSMNVEVTDKGDVPEGYKVSRKEKRNFPLILESPSPNQTSLYFCASSSWGGEGANVLTFGAGSRLTVL.

The gene calls are TRBV19 and TRBJ2-4, with 9 nucleotides matching TRBD2. The CDR3 extends over 15 amino acids. The J segment lost 7 bases and the V segment lost 0 bases, leaving 4 bases of the junction unmatched. Germline assignment: CDR1 LNHDA and CDR2 SQIVND (reference sequence). The CDR3 sequence is CASSIDASGINIQYF. The CDR3 DNA sequence: TGTGCCAGTAGTATAGATGCTAGCGGGATCAACATTCAGTACTTC.

This clone appeared a single time. The rearrangement links TRBV19 to TRBJ2-7; 13 bases align to TRBD2. With V trimmed by 5 bases and J by 3 bases, 4 bases remained unmatched. Germline assignment: CDR1 LNHDA and CDR2 SQIVND (reference sequence). CDR3 length: 15 amino acids. CDR3 in DNA: TGTGCCAGTAGTGCGGGGACTAGCGGGAACTACGAGCAGTACTTC. Encoded protein: CASSAGTSGNYEQYF. Variable domain in full (rest from reference TRBV19 and TRBJ2-7): DGGITQSPKYLFRKEGQNVTLSCEQNLNHDAMYWYRQDPGQGLRLIYYSQIVNDFQKGDIAEGYSVSREKKESFPLTVTSAQKNPTAFYLCASSAGTSGNYEQYFGPGTRLTVT.

As concerns this clone: The same CDR3 also results from other DNA sequences found in this sample. The chain combines TRBV6-5 with TRBJ2-7; a possible D gene is TRBD2 (6 bases). Trimming removed 1 base from V and 0 bases from J, with 7 bases in between. The CDR3 extends over 14 amino acids. CDR1 MNHEY and CDR2 SVGAGI come from the germline V gene. The CDR3 nucleotides are TGTGCCAGCAGTTACTTGGGGGGCTCCTACGAGCAGTACTTC. Its translation is CASSYLGGSYEQYF.

The J gene is TRBJ1-1, the V gene TRBV2, with TRBD1 as a possible D gene (5 bases). The CDR3 contains 16 residues. Trimming took off 4 bases at V and 2 bases at J, with 17 bases between the two ends. CDR1 SNHLY and CDR2 FYNNEI come from the germline V gene. Here the CDR3 DNA reads TGTGCCAGCAGTGCCTCAGGGCCCCGCCTAAACACTGAAGCTTTCTTT. Its protein product is CASSASGPRLNTEAFF.

This chain uses TRBV11-3 with TRBJ2-7; the D is unclear. The V end lost 3 bases, the J end lost 6 bases, and 15 bases lay between the germline ends. CDR3 size: 14 residues. The germline gives CDR1 SGHNT, CDR2 YENEEA. The CDR3 region is CASSLSRLPGEQYF. CDR3 in DNA: TGTGCCAGCAGCTTGAGTAGACTCCCTGGCGAGCAGTACTTC.

The chain is built from TRBV7-7 and TRBJ2-2; D is ambiguous. This CDR3 has 12 amino acids. V was pared by 1 base and J by 6 bases, with 3 bases between. Germline V CDR1 and CDR2: SSHAT, FNYEAQ (reference sequence). The CDR3 region is CASSLGPGELFF. CDR3 nucleotide sequence: TGTGCCAGCAGCTTAGGTCCCGGGGAGCTGTTTTTT.

Comment on this clone: This specimen includes other DNA sequences encoding the same CDR3. The rearrangement joins TRBV27 to TRBJ2-7, with TRBD2 matching 11 bases. This CDR3 has 14 residues. The V gene's germline CDR1 is MNHEY and CDR2 SMNVEV (reference sequence). V was clipped by 4 bases and J by 4 bases; unmatched bases: 3. In DNA form, the CDR3 reads TGTGCCAGCAGTTCGGGACTAGCGGTTTACGAGCAGTACTTC. Its translation: CASSSGLAVYEQYF.

The rearrangement links TRBV19 to TRBJ2-5, with 9 bases lining up with TRBD1. The J call may not be correct, given that the DNA end is closer to TRBJ2-7. The CDR3 totals 12 residues. Germline CDR1 and CDR2: LNHDA and SQIVND (reference sequence). The CDR3 protein is CATRQGAYEQYF. CDR3 DNA sequence: TGTGCCACTCGACAGGGGGCCTACGAGCAGTACTTC.

The V gene is TRBV7-3, the J gene TRBJ2-1; D gene unclear. The germline V gene has CDR1 SGHTA and CDR2 FQGTGA. Trimming took off 6 bases at V and 7 bases at J, with 10 bases between the two ends. The CDR3 is 12 residues long. The DNA for the CDR3 is TGTGCCAGCAGTCTAATGGGGAATGAGCAGTTCTTC. Its translation: CASSLMGNEQFF.

This clone was found once. The chain couples TRBV5-1 to TRBJ1-1; D ambiguous. CDR1 SGHRS and CDR2 YFSETQ come from the germline V gene. Between the trimmed V and J ends, which lost 2 bases and 0 bases, there was a span of 5 bases. This CDR3 has 13 residues. The CDR3 DNA is TGCGCCAGCAGCTTACACATGAACACTGAAGCTTTCTTT. Translated, it gives CASSLHMNTEAFF.

V is TRBV14 and J is TRBJ1-1; D perhaps matches TRBD1 (5 bases). V lost 2 bases, J lost 4 bases, and 14 bases lay in between. Germline CDR1 and CDR2: SGHDN and FVKESK. The CDR3 loop spans 15 amino acids. The CDR3 region has the DNA TGTGCCAGCAGCCAAAGGCAGGGAGTAAGCACTGAAGCTTTCTTT. It encodes CASSQRQGVSTEAFF.

J is TRBJ2-7 and V is TRBV27; TRBD2 is a possible D gene (7 bases). The CDR3 spans 14 residues. The ends were cut back, 4 bases at V and 4 bases at J, with 14 bases in the middle. Germline CDR1 and CDR2: MNHEY and SMNVEV (reference sequence). CDR3 amino acids: CASSSTSTGYEQYF. CDR3 bases: TGTGCCAGCAGTTCGACTAGCACAGGGTACGAGCAGTACTTC.

The chain joins TRBV28 to TRBJ2-5, with no clear D. With 5 bases removed from V and 0 bases from J, the gap between germline ends came to 10 bases. The CDR3 has 14 residues. Germline loops: CDR1 MDHEN, CDR2 SYDVKM. The CDR3 DNA reads as TGTGCCAGCAGTATACGGACGTACCAAGAGACCCAGTACTTC. Its protein is CASSIRTYQETQYF.

The CDR3 DNA reads TGTGCCAGCAGCCAGGCCAGGAACACCGGGGAGCTGTTTTTT. It codes for CASSQARNTGELFF. The chain combines TRBV7-8 with TRBJ2-2; D remains unclear. V was clipped by 5 bases and J by 1 base, with 8 bases between them. The CDR3 consists of 14 residues. The germline gives CDR1 SGHVS, CDR2 FQNEAQ.

The CDR3: CASSEVQYTDTQYF. The DNA of the CDR3 is TGCGCCAGCAGTGAGGTGCAGTACACAGATACGCAGTATTTT. The chain couples TRBV10-2 to TRBJ2-3; D gene ambiguous. V dropped 2 bases and J dropped 2 bases, with 8 bases sitting between them. The V gene's germline CDR1 is WSHSY and CDR2 SAAADI. This CDR3 is built from 14 residues.